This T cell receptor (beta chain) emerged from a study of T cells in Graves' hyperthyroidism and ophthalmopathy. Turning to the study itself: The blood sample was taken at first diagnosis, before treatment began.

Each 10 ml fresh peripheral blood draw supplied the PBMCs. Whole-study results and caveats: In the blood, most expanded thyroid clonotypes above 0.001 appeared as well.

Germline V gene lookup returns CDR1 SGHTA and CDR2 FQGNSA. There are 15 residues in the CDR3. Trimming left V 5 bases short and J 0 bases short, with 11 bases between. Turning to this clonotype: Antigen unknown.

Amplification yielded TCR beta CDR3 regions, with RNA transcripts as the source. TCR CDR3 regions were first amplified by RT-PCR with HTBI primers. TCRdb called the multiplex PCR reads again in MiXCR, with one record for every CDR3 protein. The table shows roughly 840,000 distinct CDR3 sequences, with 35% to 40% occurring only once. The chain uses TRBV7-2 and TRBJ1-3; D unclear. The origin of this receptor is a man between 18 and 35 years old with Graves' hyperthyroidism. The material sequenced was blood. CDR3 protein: CASSLTVSSGNTIYF. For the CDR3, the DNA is TGTGCCAGCAGCCTTACAGTCTCCTCTGGAAACACCATATATTTT. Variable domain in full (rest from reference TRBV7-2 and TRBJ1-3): GAGVSQSPSNKVTEKGKDVELRCDPISGHTALYWYRQSLGQGLEFLIYFQGNSAPDKSGLPSDRFSAERTGGSVSTLTIQRTQQEDSAVYLCASSLTVSSGNTIYFGEGSWLTVV.